One sample yielded the 5 T cell receptor beta chains listed below, sequenced in a study of monozygotic twins with inflammatory bowel disease. Following a re-call of the 5' RACE reads, TCRdb has one entry per CDR3 protein and lacks DNA. The specimen's table records 350,000 to 500,000 distinct CDR3 sequences. Source material: blood. The receptors originated from a human donor with ulcerative colitis or Crohn's disease, or a healthy co-twin of an affected twin (not recorded which).

The chain employs TRBV6-1 and TRBJ2-4; TCRdb's D gene call, TRBD1, goes unchecked for lack of DNA. Germline loops: CDR1 MNHNS, CDR2 SASEGT. This CDR3 has 14 amino acids. The CDR3 loop reads CASSRGPGGNIQYF.

The chain is built from TRBV7-9 and TRBJ1-6. The CDR3 loop spans 12 amino acids. CDR1 is SEHNR, CDR2 FQNEAQ, per germline (reference sequence). CDR3 protein: CASSRDILALHF.

V is TRBV5-6 and J is TRBJ2-1; TCRdb picks TRBD1, but there is no DNA to check that call. The germline gives CDR1 SGHDT, CDR2 YYEEEE. The CDR3 is 14 amino acids. CDR3 sequence: CASSFPRGGNEQFF.

The CDR3 spells CASSLVVVVGELFF. The chain recombines TRBV11-2 with TRBJ2-2. The germline V gene encodes CDR1 SGHAT and CDR2 FQNNGV. CDR3 size: 14 residues.

This chain links TRBV28 with TRBJ2-3. The length of the CDR3 is 11 residues. Germline loops: CDR1 MDHEN, CDR2 SYDVKM. The CDR3: CAPQGTDTQYF.